These 11 T cell receptor beta chains originate from one sample sequenced in a study of cytomegalovirus exposure and HLA in healthy donors. PCR was performed using 60 Vbeta and 13 Jbeta primers. Data came from immunoSEQ multiplex PCR; TCRdb stores just in-frame clones and leaves some out. The top ten clones hold approximately 1.3% of a sample with roughly 150,000 clones, 80% of them seen once. What was sequenced was PBMCs. Receptors originate from a man younger than 45 in good health and CMV-seronegative.

This sequence joins TRBV5-1 and TRBJ1-6; 7 positions match TRBD1. The J segment lost 6 bases and the V segment lost 5 bases, leaving 5 bases of the junction unmatched. The CDR3 is 14 residues long. The V gene's germline CDR1 is SGHRS and CDR2 YFSETQ. The CDR3 region has the DNA TGCGCCAGCAGAAGGGACAGTGGTAATTCACCCCTCCACTTT. Translating gives CASRRDSGNSPLHF.

The chain carries TRBV30 and TRBJ1-5, with TRBD1 identical over 7 bases. Losses at the gene ends were 2 bases for V and 4 bases for J; bases not matched to a gene: 2. Looked up from germline, CDR1 is GTSNPN and CDR2 is SVGIG (reference sequence). The CDR3 runs to 13 residues. The CDR3 DNA reads TGTGCCTGGAGTAGGGACAGTAATCAGCCCCAGCATTTT. Its protein product is CAWSRDSNQPQHF.

The CDR3 DNA sequence: TGTGCCAGCAGTGTCCGGGACACTACTGGAAACACCATATATTTT. Translation gives CASSVRDTTGNTIYF. The V call is TRBV6-5, the J call TRBJ1-3; a possible D gene is TRBD1 (6 bases). Germline V gene lookup returns CDR1 MNHEY and CDR2 SVGAGI. The CDR3 runs 15 residues. The V end was cut by 5 bases, the J end by 2 bases, with 13 bases between.

This chain links TRBV27 with TRBJ2-2; 9 nucleotides agree with TRBD2. The CDR3 has 18 residues. CDR1 and CDR2 from the germline V gene are MNHEY and SMNVEV (reference sequence). J gave up 5 bases and V 4 bases, and 14 bases lay outside the gene matches. CDR3 loop: CASSSPLKGGGATGELFF. The CDR3 coding sequence is TGTGCCAGCAGTTCCCCCCTTAAGGGCGGGGGGGCGACCGGGGAGCTGTTTTTT.

This clone was counted only a few times. The chain is built from TRBV6-4 and TRBJ2-3; 10 bases match TRBD2. Germline CDR1 is MRHNA and CDR2 is SNTAGT. With 5 bases clipped from V and 4 bases from J, the junction kept 6 bases outside the gene matches. The CDR3 covers 15 residues. Here the CDR3 reads CASSHTSGGADTQYF. DNA for the CDR3: TGTGCCAGCAGTCATACGAGCGGGGGGGCAGATACGCAGTATTTT.

The chain is built from TRBV28 and TRBJ2-4; D is unclear. CDR1 MDHEN and CDR2 SYDVKM come from the germline V gene. This CDR3 comprises 14 residues. Trimming took off 6 bases at V and 8 bases at J, with 17 bases between the two ends. The CDR3: CASSPTGPADIQYF. The CDR3 DNA reads as TGTGCCAGCAGCCCGACTGGTCCCGCAGACATTCAGTACTTC.

The genes are TRBV7-3 and TRBJ2-2, with D maybe TRBD2 (5 bases). The germline V gene encodes CDR1 SGHTA and CDR2 FQGTGA. Trimming took off 2 bases at V and 5 bases at J, with 9 bases between the two ends. This CDR3 spans 14 amino acids. The CDR3: CASSLGGYTGELFF. CDR3 nucleotide sequence: TGTGCCAGCAGCTTAGGCGGGTATACCGGGGAGCTGTTTTTT. Combining the CDR3 with reference TRBV7-3 and TRBJ2-2 gives the whole variable domain GAGVSQTPSNKVTEKGKYVELRCDPISGHTALYWYRQSLGQGPEFLIYFQGTGAADDSGLPNDRFFAVRPEGSVSTLKIQRTERGDSAVYLCASSLGGYTGELFFGEGSRLTVL.

The rearrangement uses TRBV9 and TRBJ2-2, with 12 positions matching TRBD2. This CDR3 is 18 amino acids long. Germline V CDR1 and CDR2: SGDLS, YYNGEE. Losses at the gene ends were 0 bases for V and 6 bases for J; bases not matched to a gene: 9. The CDR3 reads CASSVAIASGGASGELFF. In DNA form, the CDR3 reads TGTGCCAGCAGCGTAGCTATCGCTAGCGGGGGGGCTTCCGGGGAGCTGTTTTTT.

The rearrangement joins TRBV30 to TRBJ2-2, with 8 bases lining up with TRBD1. The CDR3 covers 12 residues. Germline V gene sequence: CDR1 GTSNPN, CDR2 SVGIG (reference sequence). Losses at the gene ends were 5 bases for V and 6 bases for J; bases not matched to a gene: 2. The DNA of the CDR3 is TGTGCCTGGGGACAGGGCGCCGGGGAGCTGTTTTTT. This sequence encodes CAWGQGAGELFF.

CDR3 region: CASSLSGAQETQYF. In nucleotides, the CDR3 is TGTGCCAGCAGCTTAAGCGGGGCTCAAGAGACCCAGTACTTC. The chain is built from TRBV7-2 and TRBJ2-5; 7 bases match TRBD2. CDR1 SGHTA and CDR2 FQGNSA come from the germline V gene. Unmatched junction bases numbered 2, after V lost 2 bases and J lost 2 bases. This CDR3 has 14 residues.

The V call is TRBV7-9, the J call TRBJ1-4; D possibly corresponds to TRBD1 (5 bases). Germline assignment: CDR1 SEHNR and CDR2 FQNEAQ (reference sequence). Trimming left V 8 bases short and J 9 bases short, with 16 bases between. The CDR3 is 13 residues long. The CDR3 loop is CASVDSVSKKLFF. CDR3 nucleotides: TGTGCCAGCGTAGACAGCGTTAGTAAAAAACTGTTTTTT.